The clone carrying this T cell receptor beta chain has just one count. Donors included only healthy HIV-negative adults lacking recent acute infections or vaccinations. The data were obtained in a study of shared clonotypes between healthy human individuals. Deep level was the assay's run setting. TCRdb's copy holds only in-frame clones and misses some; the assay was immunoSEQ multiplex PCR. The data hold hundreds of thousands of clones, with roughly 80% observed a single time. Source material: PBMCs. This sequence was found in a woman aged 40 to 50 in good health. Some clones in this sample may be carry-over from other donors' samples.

The CDR3 loop is CASSLVGGANVLTF. CDR3 sequence (DNA): TGTGCCAGCAGCTTAGTGGGTGGGGCCAACGTCCTGACTTTC. The genes are TRBV7-9 and TRBJ2-6; no reliable D call. Germline V gene data show CDR1 as SEHNR and CDR2 as FQNEAQ (reference sequence). V lost 1 base and J 3 bases, leaving 4 bases between the germline ends. The CDR3 covers 14 residues.